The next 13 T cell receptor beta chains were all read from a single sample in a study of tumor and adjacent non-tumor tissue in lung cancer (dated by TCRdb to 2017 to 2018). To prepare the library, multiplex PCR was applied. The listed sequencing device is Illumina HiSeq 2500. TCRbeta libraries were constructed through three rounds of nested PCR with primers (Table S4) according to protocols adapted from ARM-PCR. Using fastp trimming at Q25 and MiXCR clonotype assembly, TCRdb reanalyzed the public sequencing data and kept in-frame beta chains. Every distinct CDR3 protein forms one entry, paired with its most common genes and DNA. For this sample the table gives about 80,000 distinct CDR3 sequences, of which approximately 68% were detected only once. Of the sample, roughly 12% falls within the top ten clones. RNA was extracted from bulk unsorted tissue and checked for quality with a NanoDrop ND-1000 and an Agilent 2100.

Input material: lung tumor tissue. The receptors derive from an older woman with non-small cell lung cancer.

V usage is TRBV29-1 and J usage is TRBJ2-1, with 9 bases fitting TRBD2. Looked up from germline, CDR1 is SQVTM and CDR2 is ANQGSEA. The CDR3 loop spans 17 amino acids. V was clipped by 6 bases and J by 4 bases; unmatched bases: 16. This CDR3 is CSVHSLVGSGGYNEQFF. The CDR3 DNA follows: TGCAGCGTCCATAGCTTGGTGGGTAGCGGGGGATACAATGAGCAGTTCTTC.

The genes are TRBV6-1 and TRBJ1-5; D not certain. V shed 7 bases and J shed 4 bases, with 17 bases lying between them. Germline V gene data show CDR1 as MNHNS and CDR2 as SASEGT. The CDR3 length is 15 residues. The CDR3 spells CASIEVLKGNQPQHF. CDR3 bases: TGTGCCAGCATTGAGGTTCTCAAGGGAAATCAGCCCCAGCATTTT.

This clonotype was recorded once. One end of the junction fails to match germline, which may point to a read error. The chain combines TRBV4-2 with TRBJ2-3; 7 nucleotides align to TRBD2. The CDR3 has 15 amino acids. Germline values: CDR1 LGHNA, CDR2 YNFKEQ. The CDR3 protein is CASGQDGRAVDTHYF. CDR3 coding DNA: TGTGCCAGCGGCCAAGATGGGAGGGCGGTAGATACGCATTATTTT.

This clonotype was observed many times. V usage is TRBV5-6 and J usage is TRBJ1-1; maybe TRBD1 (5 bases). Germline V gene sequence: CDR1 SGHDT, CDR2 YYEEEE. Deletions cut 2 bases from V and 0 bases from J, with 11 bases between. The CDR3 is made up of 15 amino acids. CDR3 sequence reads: CASSFWPGVNTEAFF. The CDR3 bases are TGTGCCAGCAGCTTTTGGCCGGGGGTGAACACTGAAGCTTTCTTT.

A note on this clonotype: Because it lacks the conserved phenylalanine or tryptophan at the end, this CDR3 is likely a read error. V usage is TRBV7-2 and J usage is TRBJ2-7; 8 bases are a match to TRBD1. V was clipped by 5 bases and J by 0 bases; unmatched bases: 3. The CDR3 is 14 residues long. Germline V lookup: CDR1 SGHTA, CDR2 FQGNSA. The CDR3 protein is CASSQDRVSYEQYL. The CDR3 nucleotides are TGTGCCAGCAGCCAGGACAGGGTCTCCTACGAGCAGTACCTC.

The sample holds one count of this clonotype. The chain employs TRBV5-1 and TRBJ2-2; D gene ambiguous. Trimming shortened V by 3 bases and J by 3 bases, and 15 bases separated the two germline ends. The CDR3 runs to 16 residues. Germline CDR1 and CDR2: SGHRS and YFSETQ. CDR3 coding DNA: TGCGCCAGCAGCTGGCCGGACGGCCTGGACACCGGGGAGCTGTTTTTT. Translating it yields CASSWPDGLDTGELFF.

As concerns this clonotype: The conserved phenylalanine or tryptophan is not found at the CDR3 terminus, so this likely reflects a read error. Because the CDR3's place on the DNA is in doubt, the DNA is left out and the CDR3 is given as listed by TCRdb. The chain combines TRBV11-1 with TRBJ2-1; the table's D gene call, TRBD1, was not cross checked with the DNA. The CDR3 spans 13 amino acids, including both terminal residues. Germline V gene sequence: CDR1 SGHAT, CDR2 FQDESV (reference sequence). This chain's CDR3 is CASSTTREAEHFV.

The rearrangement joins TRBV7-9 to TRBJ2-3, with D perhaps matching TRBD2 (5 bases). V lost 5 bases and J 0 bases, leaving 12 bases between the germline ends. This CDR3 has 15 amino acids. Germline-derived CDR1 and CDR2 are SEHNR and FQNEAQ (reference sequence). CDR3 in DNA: TGTGCCAGCAGCCTAGTAGCGTGCAGCACAGATACGCAGTATTTT. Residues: CASSLVACSTDTQYF. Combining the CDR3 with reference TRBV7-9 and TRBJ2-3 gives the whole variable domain DTGVSQNPRHKITKRGQNVTFRCDPISEHNRLYWYRQTLGQGPEFLTYFQNEAQLEKSRLLSDRFSAERPKGSFSTLEIQRTEQGDSAMYLCASSLVACSTDTQYFGPGTRLTVL.

The CDR3: CASNLPSGYGYTF. DNA for the CDR3: TGCGCCAGCAACCTCCCGAGCGGCTATGGCTACACCTTC. The chain uses TRBV4-1 and TRBJ1-2; D gene uncertain. Trimming pared 7 bases from V and 4 bases from J, leaving 13 bases between. The CDR3 contains 13 residues. The germline V gene has CDR1 MGHRA and CDR2 YSYEKL.

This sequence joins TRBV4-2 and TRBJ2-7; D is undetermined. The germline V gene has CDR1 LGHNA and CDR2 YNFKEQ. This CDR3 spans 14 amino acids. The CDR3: CVSSLQRDSYEQYF. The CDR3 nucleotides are TGTGTAAGTAGCCTGCAGCGAGACTCCTACGAGCAGTACTTC.

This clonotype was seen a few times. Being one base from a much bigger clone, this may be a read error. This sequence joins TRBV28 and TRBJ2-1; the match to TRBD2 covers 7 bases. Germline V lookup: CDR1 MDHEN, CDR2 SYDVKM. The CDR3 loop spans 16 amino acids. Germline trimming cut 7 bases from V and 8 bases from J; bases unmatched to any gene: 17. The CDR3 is CASNIDRDYKVHEQFF. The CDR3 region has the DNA TGTGCCAGCAATATTGACCGGGACTACAAGGTCCATGAGCAGTTCTTC.

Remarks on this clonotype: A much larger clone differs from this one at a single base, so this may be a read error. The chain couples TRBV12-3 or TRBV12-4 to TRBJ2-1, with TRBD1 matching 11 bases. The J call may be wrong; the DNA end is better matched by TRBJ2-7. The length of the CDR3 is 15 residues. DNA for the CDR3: TGTGCCAGCAGTCTTGGACAGGGGGCTTGGAATGAGCAGTACTTC. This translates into CASSLGQGAWNEQYF.

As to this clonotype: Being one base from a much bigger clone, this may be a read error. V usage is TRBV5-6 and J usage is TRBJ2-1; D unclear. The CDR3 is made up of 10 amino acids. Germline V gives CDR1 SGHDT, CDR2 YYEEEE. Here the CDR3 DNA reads TGTGCCAGCGGCCTCAATGATCAGTTCTTC. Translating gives CASGLNDQFF.